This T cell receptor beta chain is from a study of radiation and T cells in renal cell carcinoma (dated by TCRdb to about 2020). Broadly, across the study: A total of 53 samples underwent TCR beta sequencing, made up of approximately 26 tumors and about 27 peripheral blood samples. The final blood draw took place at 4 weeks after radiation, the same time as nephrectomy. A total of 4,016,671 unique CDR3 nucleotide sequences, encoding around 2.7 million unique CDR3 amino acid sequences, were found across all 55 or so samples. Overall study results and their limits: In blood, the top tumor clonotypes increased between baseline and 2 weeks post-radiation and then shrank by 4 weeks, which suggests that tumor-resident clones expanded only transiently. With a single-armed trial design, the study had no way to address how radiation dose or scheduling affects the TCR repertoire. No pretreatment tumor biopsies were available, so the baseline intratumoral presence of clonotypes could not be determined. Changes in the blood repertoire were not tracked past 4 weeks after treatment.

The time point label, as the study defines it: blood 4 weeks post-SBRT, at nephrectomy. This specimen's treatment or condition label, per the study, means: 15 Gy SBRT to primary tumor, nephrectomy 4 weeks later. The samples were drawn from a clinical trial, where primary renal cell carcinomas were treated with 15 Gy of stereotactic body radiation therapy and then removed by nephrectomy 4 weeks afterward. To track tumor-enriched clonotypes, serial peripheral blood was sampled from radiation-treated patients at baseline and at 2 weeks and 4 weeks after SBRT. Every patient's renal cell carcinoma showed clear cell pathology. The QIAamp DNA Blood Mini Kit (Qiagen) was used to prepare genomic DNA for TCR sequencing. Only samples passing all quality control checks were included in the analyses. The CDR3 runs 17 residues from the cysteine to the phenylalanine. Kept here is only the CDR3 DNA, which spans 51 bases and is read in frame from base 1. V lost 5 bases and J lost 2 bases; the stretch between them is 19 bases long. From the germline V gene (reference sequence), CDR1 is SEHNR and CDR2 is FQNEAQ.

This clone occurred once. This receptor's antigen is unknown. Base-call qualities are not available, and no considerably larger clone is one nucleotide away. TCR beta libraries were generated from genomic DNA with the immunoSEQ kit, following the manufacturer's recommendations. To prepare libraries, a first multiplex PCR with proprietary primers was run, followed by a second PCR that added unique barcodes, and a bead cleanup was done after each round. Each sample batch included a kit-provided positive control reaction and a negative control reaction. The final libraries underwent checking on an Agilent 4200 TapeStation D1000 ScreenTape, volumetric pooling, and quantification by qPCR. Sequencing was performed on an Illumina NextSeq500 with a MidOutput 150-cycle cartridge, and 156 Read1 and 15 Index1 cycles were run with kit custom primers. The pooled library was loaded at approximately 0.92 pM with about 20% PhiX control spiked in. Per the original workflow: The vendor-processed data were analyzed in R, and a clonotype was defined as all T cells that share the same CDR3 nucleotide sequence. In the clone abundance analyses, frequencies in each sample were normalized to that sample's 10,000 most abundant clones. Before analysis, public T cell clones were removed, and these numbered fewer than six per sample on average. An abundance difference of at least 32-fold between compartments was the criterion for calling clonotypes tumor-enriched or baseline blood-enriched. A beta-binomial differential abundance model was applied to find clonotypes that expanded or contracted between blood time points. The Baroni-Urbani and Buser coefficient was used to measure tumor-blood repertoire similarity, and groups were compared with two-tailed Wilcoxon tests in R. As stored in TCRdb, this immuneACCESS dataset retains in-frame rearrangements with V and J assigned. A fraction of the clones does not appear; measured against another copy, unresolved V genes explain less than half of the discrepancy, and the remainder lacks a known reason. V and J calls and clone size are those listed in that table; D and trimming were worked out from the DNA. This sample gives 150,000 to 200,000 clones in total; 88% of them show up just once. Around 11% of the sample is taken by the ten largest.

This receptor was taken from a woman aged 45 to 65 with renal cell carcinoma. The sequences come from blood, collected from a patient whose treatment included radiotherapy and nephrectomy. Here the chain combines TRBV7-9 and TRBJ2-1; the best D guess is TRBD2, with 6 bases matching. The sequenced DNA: TGTGCCAGCAGCCCGCCCCCGGGAGAGGGTCCCTACAATGAGCAGTTCTTC. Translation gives CASSPPPGEGPYNEQFF.